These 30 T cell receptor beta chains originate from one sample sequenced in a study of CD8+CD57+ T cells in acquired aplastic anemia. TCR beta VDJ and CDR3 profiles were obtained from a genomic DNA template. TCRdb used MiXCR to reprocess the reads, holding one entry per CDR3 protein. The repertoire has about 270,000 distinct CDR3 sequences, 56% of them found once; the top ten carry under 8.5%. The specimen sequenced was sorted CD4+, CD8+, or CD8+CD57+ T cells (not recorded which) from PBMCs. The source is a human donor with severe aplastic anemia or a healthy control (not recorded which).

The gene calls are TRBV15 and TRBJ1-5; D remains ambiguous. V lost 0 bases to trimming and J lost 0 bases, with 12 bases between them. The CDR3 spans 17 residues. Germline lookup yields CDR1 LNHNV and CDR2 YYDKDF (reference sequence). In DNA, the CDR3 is TGTGCCACCAGCAGAGACAGGTCGTTGTATAGCAATCAGCCCCAGCATTTT. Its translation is CATSRDRSLYSNQPQHF.

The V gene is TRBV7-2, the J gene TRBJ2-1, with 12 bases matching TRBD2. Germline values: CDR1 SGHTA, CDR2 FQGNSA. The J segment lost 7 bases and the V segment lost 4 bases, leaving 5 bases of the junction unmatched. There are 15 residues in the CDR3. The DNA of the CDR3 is TGTGCCAGCAGCTCACTAGCGGGGGGTAGAAATGAGCAGTTCTTC. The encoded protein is CASSSLAGGRNEQFF.

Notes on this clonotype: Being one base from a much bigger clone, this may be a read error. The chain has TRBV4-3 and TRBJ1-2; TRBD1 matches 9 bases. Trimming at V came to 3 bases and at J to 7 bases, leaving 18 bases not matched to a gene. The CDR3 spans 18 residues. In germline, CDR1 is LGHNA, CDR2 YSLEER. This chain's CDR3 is CASSQQFPQGASTCGYTF. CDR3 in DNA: TGCGCCAGCAGCCAGCAGTTCCCACAGGGGGCCAGCACCTGTGGCTACACCTTC.

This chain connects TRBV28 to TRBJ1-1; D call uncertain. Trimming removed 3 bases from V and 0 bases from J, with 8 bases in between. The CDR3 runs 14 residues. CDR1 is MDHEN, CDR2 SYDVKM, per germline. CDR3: CASSLFNMNTEAFF. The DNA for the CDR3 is TGTGCCAGCAGTTTGTTCAATATGAACACTGAAGCTTTCTTT. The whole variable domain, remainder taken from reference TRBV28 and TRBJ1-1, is DVKVTQSSRYLVKRTGEKVFLECVQDMDHENMFWYRQDPGLGLRLIYFSYDVKMKEKGDIPEGYSVSREKKERFSLILESASTNQTSMYLCASSLFNMNTEAFFGQGTRLTVV.

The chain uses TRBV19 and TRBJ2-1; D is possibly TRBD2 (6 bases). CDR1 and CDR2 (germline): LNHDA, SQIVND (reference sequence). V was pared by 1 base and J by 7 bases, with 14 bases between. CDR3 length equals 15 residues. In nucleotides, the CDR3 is TGTGCCAGTAGTATAGGCTCGGGAGCTAGGAATGAGCAGTTCTTC. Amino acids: CASSIGSGARNEQFF.

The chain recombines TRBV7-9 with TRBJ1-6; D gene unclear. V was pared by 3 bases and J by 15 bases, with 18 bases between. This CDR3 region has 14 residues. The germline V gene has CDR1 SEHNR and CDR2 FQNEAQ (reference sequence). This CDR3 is CASSFEYTNPHLHF. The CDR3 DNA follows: TGTGCCAGCAGCTTCGAGTATACGAATCCACACCTCCACTTT.

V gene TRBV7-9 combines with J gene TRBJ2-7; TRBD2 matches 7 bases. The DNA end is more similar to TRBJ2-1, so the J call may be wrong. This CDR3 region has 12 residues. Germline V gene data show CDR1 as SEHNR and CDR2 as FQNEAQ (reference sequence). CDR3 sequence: CASSRSGGEQFF. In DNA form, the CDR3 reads TGTGCCAGCAGCCGGTCGGGGGGTGAGCAGTTCTTC.

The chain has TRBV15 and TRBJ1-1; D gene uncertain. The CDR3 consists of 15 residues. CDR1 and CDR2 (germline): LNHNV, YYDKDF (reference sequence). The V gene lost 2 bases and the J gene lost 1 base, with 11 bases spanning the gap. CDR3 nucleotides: TGTGCCACCAGCAGACCTACTCTGGGGAACACTGAAGCTTTCTTT. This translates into CATSRPTLGNTEAFF.

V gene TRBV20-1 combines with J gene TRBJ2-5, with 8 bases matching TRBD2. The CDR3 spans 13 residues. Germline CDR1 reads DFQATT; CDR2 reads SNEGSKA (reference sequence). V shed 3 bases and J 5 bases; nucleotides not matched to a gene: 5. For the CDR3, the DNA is TGCAGTGCTAGGGGGCGGGGGGAGGAGACCCAGTACTTC. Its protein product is CSARGRGEETQYF.

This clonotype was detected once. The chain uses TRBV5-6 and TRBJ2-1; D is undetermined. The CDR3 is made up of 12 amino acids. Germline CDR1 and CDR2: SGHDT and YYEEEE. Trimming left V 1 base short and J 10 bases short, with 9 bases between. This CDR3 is CASSLSSREQFF. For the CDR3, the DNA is TGTGCCAGCAGCTTGTCTTCGCGGGAGCAGTTCTTC.

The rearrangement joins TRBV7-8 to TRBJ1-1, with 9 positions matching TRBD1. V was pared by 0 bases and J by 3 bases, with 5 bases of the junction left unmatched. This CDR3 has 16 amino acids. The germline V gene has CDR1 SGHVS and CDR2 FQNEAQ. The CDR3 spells CASSLARDREDTEAFF. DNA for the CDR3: TGTGCCAGCAGCTTAGCCCGGGACAGGGAGGACACTGAAGCTTTCTTT.

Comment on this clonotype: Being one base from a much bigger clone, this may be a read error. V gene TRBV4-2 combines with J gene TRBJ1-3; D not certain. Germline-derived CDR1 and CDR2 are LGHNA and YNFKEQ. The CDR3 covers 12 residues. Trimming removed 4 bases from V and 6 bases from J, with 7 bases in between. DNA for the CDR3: TGTGCCAGCAGCCGGGCTGCAAACACCATATATTTT. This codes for CASSRAANTIYF.

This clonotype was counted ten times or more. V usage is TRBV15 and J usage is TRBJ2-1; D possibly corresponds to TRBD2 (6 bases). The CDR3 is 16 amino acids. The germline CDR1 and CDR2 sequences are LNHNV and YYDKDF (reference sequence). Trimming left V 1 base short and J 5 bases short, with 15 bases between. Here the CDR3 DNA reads TGTGCCACCAGCAGAGCGAGAGGGCGGGACGACAATGAGCAGTTCTTC. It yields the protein CATSRARGRDDNEQFF.

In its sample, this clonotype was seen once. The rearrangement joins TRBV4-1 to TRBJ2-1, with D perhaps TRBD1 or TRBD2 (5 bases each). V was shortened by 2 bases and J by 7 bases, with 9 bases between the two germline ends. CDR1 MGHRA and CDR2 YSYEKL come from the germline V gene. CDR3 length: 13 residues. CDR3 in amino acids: CASSQMGVNEQFF. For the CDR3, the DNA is TGCGCCAGCAGCCAAATGGGGGTGAATGAGCAGTTCTTC.

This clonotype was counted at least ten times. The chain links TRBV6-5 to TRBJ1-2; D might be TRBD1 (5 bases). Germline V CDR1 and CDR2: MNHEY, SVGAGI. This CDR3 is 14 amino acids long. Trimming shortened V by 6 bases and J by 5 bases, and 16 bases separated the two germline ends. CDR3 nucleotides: TGTGCCAGCAGGGATGCGGACACCGGGTATGGCTACACCTTC. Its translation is CASRDADTGYGYTF.

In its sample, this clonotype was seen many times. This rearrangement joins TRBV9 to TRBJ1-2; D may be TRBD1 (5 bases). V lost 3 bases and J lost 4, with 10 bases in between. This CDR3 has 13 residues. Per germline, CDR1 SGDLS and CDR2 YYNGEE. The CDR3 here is CASSASGFYGYTF. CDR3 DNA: TGTGCCAGCAGCGCCTCAGGGTTCTATGGCTACACCTTC.

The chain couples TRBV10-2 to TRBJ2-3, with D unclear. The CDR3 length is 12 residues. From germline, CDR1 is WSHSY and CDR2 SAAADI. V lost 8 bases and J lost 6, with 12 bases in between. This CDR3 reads CASSPALDTQYF. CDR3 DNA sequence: TGCGCCAGCTCCCCGGCTCTGGATACGCAGTATTTT.

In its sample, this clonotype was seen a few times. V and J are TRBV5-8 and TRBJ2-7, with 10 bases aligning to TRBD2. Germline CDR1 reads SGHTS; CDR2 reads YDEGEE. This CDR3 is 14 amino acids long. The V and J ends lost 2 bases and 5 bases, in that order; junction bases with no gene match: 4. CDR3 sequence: CASSLTSGINEQYF. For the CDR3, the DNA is TGTGCCAGCAGCTTAACTAGCGGGATTAACGAGCAGTACTTC.

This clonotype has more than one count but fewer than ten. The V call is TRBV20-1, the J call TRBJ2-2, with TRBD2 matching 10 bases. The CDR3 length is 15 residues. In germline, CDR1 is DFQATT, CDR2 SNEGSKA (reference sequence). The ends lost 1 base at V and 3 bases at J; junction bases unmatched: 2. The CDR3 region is CSARVLAGDTGELFF. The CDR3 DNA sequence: TGCAGTGCTAGAGTGCTAGCGGGAGACACCGGGGAGCTGTTTTTT.

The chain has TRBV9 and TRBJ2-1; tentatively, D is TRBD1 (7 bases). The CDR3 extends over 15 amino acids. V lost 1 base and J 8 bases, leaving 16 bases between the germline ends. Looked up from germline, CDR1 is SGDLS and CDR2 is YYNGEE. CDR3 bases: TGTGCCAGCAGCGTACGACAGGGACTCGCGTATGAGCAGTTCTTC. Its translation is CASSVRQGLAYEQFF.

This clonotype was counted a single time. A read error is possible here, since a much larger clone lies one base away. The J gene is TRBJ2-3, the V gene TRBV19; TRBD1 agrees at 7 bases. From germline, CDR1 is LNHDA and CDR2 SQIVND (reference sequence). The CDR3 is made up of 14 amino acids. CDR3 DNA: TGTGCCTGGAGTGAGGACAGGCCGCCAGATACGCAGTGTTTT. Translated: CAWSEDRPPDTQCF.

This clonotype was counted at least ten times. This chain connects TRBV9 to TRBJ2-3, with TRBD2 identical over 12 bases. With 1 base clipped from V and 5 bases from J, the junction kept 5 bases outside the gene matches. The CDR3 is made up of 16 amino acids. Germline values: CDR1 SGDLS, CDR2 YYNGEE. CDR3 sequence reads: CASSVSSGGAVDTQYF. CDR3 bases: TGTGCCAGCAGCGTATCTAGCGGGGGGGCGGTAGATACGCAGTATTTT.

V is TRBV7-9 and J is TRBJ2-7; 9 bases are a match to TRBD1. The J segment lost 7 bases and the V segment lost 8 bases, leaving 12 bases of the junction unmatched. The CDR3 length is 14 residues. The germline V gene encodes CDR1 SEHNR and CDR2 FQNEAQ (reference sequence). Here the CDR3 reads CASVRGQGRVEQYF. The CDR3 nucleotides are TGTGCCAGCGTTAGGGGACAGGGAAGGGTGGAGCAGTACTTC. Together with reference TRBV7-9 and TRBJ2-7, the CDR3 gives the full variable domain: DTGVSQNPRHKITKRGQNVTFRCDPISEHNRLYWYRQTLGQGPEFLTYFQNEAQLEKSRLLSDRFSAERPKGSFSTLEIQRTEQGDSAMYLCASVRGQGRVEQYFGPGTRLTVT.

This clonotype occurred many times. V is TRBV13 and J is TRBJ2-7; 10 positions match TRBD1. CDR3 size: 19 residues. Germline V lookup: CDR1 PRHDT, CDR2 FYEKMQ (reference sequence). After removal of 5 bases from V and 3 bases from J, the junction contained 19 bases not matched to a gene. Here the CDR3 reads CASSPRTGGAIGGFYEQYF. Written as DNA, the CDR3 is TGTGCCAGCAGCCCTAGGACAGGGGGGGCGATCGGAGGTTTCTACGAGCAGTACTTC.

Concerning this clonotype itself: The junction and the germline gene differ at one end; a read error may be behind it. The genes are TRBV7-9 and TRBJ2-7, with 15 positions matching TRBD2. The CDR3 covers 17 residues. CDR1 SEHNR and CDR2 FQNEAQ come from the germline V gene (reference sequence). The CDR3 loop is CASSHAGLAGGTYEQYF. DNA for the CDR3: TGCGCCAGCAGCCACGCTGGACTAGCGGGGGGGACCTACGAGCAGTACTTC. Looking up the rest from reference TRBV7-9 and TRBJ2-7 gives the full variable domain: DTGVSQNPRHKITKRGQNVTFRCDPISEHNRLYWYRQTLGQGPEFLTYFQNEAQLEKSRLLSDRFSAERPKGSFSTLEIQRTEQGDSAMYLCASSHAGLAGGTYEQYFGPGTRLTVT.

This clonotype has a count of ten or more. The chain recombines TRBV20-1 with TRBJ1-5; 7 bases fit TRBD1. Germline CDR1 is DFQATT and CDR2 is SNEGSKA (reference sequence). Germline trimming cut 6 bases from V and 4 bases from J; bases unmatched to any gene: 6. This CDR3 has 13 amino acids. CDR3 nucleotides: TGCAGTGCGGGGGGACAGCCAAATCAGCCCCAGCATTTT. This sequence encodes CSAGGQPNQPQHF.

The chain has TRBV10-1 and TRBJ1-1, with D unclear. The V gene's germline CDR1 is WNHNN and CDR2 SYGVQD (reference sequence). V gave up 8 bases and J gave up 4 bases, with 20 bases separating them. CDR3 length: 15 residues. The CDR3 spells CASLAEGGRGTEAFF. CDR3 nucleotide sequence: TGCGCCAGCCTCGCCGAAGGTGGACGGGGCACTGAAGCTTTCTTT.

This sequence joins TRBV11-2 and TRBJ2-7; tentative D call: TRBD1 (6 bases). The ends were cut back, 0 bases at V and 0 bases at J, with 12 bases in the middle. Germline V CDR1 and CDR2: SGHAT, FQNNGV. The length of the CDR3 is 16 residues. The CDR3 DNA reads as TGTGCCAGCAGCTTAGATCGGGGACAAAGCTCCTACGAGCAGTACTTC. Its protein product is CASSLDRGQSSYEQYF.

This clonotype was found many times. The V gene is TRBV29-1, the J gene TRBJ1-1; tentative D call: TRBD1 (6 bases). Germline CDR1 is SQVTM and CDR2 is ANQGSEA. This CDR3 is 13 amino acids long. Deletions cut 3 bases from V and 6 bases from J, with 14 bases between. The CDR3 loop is CSVDRGADAEAFF. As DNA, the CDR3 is TGCAGCGTTGATCGGGGGGCAGACGCTGAAGCTTTCTTT.

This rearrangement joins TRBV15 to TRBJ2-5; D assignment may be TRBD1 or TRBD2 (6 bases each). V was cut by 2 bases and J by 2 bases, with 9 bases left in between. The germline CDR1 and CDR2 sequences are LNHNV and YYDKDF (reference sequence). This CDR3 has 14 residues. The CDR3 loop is CATSRRGEQETQYF. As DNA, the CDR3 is TGTGCCACCAGCAGAAGGGGGGAACAAGAGACCCAGTACTTC. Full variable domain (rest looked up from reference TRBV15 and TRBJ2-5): DAMVIQNPRYQVTQFGKPVTLSCSQTLNHNVMYWYQQKSSQAPKLLFHYYDKDFNNEADTPDNFQSRRPNTSFCFLDIRSPGLGDTAMYLCATSRRGEQETQYFGPGTRLLVL.